These 15 T cell receptor beta chains share one sample of origin, sequenced in a study of CD8 T cells in ankylosing spondylitis. TCRdb called the 5' RACE reads again in MiXCR, with one record for every CDR3 protein. The sample has roughly 120,000 distinct CDR3 sequences, 7% seen once. What was sequenced was blood, either unsorted or a sorted T cell fraction (not recorded which). The receptors stem from a male donor with ankylosing spondylitis or in good health (not recorded which).

This clonotype was observed many times. The gene calls are TRBV12-5 and TRBJ1-1; the D gene is possibly TRBD1 (5 bases). The V end lost 1 base, the J end lost 5 bases, and 8 bases lay between the germline ends. This CDR3 comprises 13 residues. Germline V gives CDR1 LGHNT, CDR2 FRNRAP. This chain's CDR3 is CASGLEGRTEAFF. CDR3 bases: TGTGCTAGTGGTTTGGAGGGGCGGACTGAAGCTTTCTTT.

The sample holds many counts of this clonotype. The genes are TRBV2 and TRBJ2-5; D may be TRBD1 (5 bases). The germline V and J ends were trimmed by 6 bases and 5 bases, with 13 bases remaining between them. Per the germline V gene, CDR1 is SNHLY and CDR2 is FYNNEI. This CDR3 comprises 13 residues. CDR3 in amino acids: CASRPGFWETQYF. The CDR3 coding sequence is TGTGCCAGCAGACCAGGGTTCTGGGAGACCCAGTACTTC.

This clonotype has at least ten counts. The chain is built from TRBV12-3 or TRBV12-4 and TRBJ1-1; maybe TRBD1 (6 bases). V lost 3 bases and J lost 1, with 12 bases in between. CDR3 length: 15 amino acids. The DNA for the CDR3 is TGTGCCAGCAGTTTTTTAGGGGGTGAGAACACTGAAGCTTTCTTT. Its translation is CASSFLGGENTEAFF.

In this sample, this clonotype turned up many times. The CDR3, as DNA: TGTGCCAGCAGCGTCCTTTTTCGGGGCGGGGAGCTGTTTTTT. It yields the protein CASSVLFRGGELFF. The V gene is TRBV7-9, the J gene TRBJ2-2; D is possibly TRBD2 (5 bases). The CDR3 totals 14 residues. Germline V gene lookup returns CDR1 SEHNR and CDR2 FQNEAQ (reference sequence). V was clipped by 5 bases and J by 7 bases, with 14 bases between them.

This clonotype was counted at least ten times. This rearrangement joins TRBV5-6 to TRBJ1-2, with D tentatively TRBD1 (5 bases). Trimming stripped 5 bases from V and 2 bases from J, with 13 bases between. The V gene's germline CDR1 is SGHDT and CDR2 YYEEEE. This CDR3 is built from 14 residues. CDR3 coding DNA: TGTGCCAGCAGGAACCTTGGGGCCAACTATGGCTACACCTTC. It specifies CASRNLGANYGYTF.

This clonotype was recorded at least ten times. The chain carries TRBV9 and TRBJ1-5; 9 bases map to TRBD1. Germline CDR1 and CDR2: SGDLS and YYNGEE. The CDR3 consists of 15 residues. V lost 3 bases, J lost 6 bases, and 7 bases stayed unmatched. CDR3 residues: CASSARDRDSQPQHF. Here the CDR3 DNA reads TGTGCCAGCAGCGCCCGGGACAGGGATTCTCAGCCCCAGCATTTT.

This chain joins TRBV12-3 or TRBV12-4 and TRBJ2-7, with TRBD2 matching over 7 bases. The CDR3 length is 14 residues. With V trimmed by 5 bases and J by 3 bases, 7 bases remained unmatched. CDR3 protein: CASSRSGINYEQYF. The CDR3 DNA reads TGTGCCAGCAGTCGCAGCGGGATTAACTACGAGCAGTACTTC.

The gene calls are TRBV10-3 and TRBJ1-2; no clear D gene. The CDR3 has 12 residues. Germline V gene lookup returns CDR1 ENHRY and CDR2 SYGVKD. The ends were cut back, 5 bases at V and 6 bases at J, with 10 bases in the middle. The CDR3 reads CAISISADGYTF. The CDR3 region has the DNA TGTGCCATCAGTATCAGCGCCGATGGCTACACCTTC.

The sample holds many counts of this clonotype. The chain is built from TRBV12-3 or TRBV12-4 and TRBJ1-5; no definite D call. V gave up 6 bases and J gave up 6 bases, with 18 bases separating them. There are 15 residues in the CDR3. CDR3 protein: CASRTSGSMTQPQHF. The CDR3 nucleotides read TGTGCCAGCAGAACATCGGGGTCCATGACTCAGCCCCAGCATTTT.

This clonotype was recorded many times. V and J are TRBV20-1 and TRBJ1-5; D ambiguous. From germline, CDR1 is DFQATT and CDR2 SNEGSKA (reference sequence). This CDR3 is 12 amino acids long. The V gene lost 3 bases and the J gene lost 9 bases, with 12 bases spanning the gap. As DNA, the CDR3 is TGCAGTGCTAGTACTCAAGCTGGGCCCCAGCATTTT. This translates into CSASTQAGPQHF.

This clonotype came up many times. The CDR3 DNA reads as TGTGCCATCAATCAGGGATCCGGGGAGCTGTTTTTT. Amino acids: CAINQGSGELFF. The chain carries TRBV10-3 and TRBJ2-2, with a possible D match to TRBD1 (5 bases). This CDR3 spans 12 amino acids. Germline V gives CDR1 ENHRY, CDR2 SYGVKD. The V end lost 7 bases, the J end lost 6 bases, and 9 bases lay between the germline ends.

This clonotype has a count of ten or more. This chain connects TRBV12-3 or TRBV12-4 to TRBJ1-5; tentative D call: TRBD1 (6 bases). Trimming left V 7 bases short and J 6 bases short, with 19 bases between. There are 15 residues in the CDR3. The CDR3 region has the DNA TGTGCCAGCACCAACCCTTCCGGGGGGCCTCAGCCCCAGCATTTT. Its translation: CASTNPSGGPQPQHF.

In its sample, this clonotype was seen many times. The genes are TRBV20-1 and TRBJ1-2; D not certain. CDR1 DFQATT and CDR2 SNEGSKA come from the germline V gene (reference sequence). The CDR3 consists of 9 residues. V gave up 3 bases and J gave up 7 bases, with 3 bases separating them. DNA of the CDR3: TGCAGTGCTAGTGGTGGCTACACCTTC. Protein product: CSASGGYTF.

This clonotype was seen repeatedly, ten times or more. J is TRBJ2-7 and V is TRBV6-1, with 7 bases that match TRBD1. The CDR3 contains 15 residues. CDR1 is MNHNS, CDR2 SASEGT, per germline. V lost 6 bases and J lost 1; bases outside the gene matches: 9. CDR3 in DNA: TGTGCCAGCAGGACAGGACAGGCCAGTTCCTACGAGCAGTACTTC. It is translated as CASRTGQASSYEQYF.

The chain combines TRBV27 with TRBJ2-7, with unresolved D. The CDR3 loop spans 14 amino acids. Trimming took off 5 bases at V and 0 bases at J, with 11 bases between the two ends. CDR1 is MNHEY and CDR2 is SMNVEV in the germline V gene (reference sequence). The CDR3 sequence: CASSIRRSSYEQYF. The CDR3 nucleotides read TGTGCCAGCAGTATCCGACGGAGCTCCTACGAGCAGTACTTC.